This T cell receptor beta chain was recovered during a study of T cells in placental villitis. Study-level background: Placental TCR-beta repertoires were compared across villitis of unknown etiology, gestational-age-matched unaffected controls, and infectious villitis in order to test an allograft-versus-infection hypothesis.

CDR3 length: 14 amino acids, cysteine to phenylalanine. The read is trimmed to its CDR3 DNA, 42 bases read in frame from base 1. Taken from the germline V gene, the CDR1 and CDR2 loops are SGHRS and YFSETQ. V is reduced by 4 bases and J by 2 bases, leaving a spacing of 12 bases between them. Five infectious villitis placentae were included, four with confirmed cytomegalovirus and one with Toxoplasma gondii, and were not matched to other groups. In the infectious villitis group, the mothers were found to be younger and to have smaller fetuses, and preterm delivery or intrauterine demise was recorded in a couple of cases. After delivery, the placentae were collected and evaluated both grossly and histologically, and only then was archival tissue selected. Five 10-micron scrolls were cut from each FFPE block, and DNA was isolated using the AllPrep DNA/RNA FFPE Tissue kit. DNA concentration and purity were checked by NanoDrop, and RNA quality was assessed on a Bioanalyzer.

General study outcomes and caveats: With bulk tissue sequencing, helper, regulatory or cytotoxic T cells could not be distinguished, nor could maternal versus fetal T cells, and gamma-delta receptors were excluded. CMV-specific clone frequencies were lower in villitis of unknown etiology than in infectious CMV cases (around 0.001 vs 0.01), and villitis of unknown etiology did not differ from controls on this measure. Paraffin blocks contained small amounts of decidua, so some captured T cells, especially in controls, may have been decidual rather than villous infiltrates.

Notes on this clone: The antigen it recognizes is unknown. Qualities for individual bases were not recorded, and no much larger clone is one base off.

Using the immunoSEQ v4 bias-controlled multiplex PCR assay, run blinded to group allocation, TCR-beta CDR3 regions were amplified from genomic DNA. To estimate the quantities of nucleated cells and T cells in each sample, reference gene primers were included together with the TCR-beta primers. Sequencing of the libraries was performed on an Illumina MiSeq with a 100-cycle paired-end protocol. For the original study's pipeline: Diversity and richness were calculated in immunoSEQ Analyzer software; richness by iChao1, clonality based on Pielou evenness and Shannon diversity (0-1, higher means less diverse). CDR3 amino acid sequences with V/J genes were queried against VDJdb for CMV, EBV and influenza A specificities using confidence 3 and substitution 2. TCR-beta amino acid clonotype overlap between villitis of unknown etiology, infectious villitis and control repertoires was assessed with the Morisita-Horn index. TCRdb mirrors the immuneACCESS table, restricted to in-frame sequences. Some clones are absent from its copies; in checked studies, under half trace to an unresolved V gene, and the reason for the others is unknown. The V and J calls and the clone size are those of that table, but D and trimming were determined from the DNA. The sample table holds around 3,000 clones, of which roughly 70% were seen once. The ten biggest clones cover roughly a sixth of the sample.

Sequencing input: placental tissue containing maternal and fetal cells. This TCR was recovered from a human patient with infectious villitis; the placental T cells may come from both mother and fetus. This chain joins TRBV5-1 to TRBJ2-5; a tentative D call is TRBD1 (6 bases match). This receptor carries the CDR3 CASSITTGQETQYF. DNA sequence: TGCGCCAGCAGCATAACGACAGGACAAGAGACCCAGTACTTC.